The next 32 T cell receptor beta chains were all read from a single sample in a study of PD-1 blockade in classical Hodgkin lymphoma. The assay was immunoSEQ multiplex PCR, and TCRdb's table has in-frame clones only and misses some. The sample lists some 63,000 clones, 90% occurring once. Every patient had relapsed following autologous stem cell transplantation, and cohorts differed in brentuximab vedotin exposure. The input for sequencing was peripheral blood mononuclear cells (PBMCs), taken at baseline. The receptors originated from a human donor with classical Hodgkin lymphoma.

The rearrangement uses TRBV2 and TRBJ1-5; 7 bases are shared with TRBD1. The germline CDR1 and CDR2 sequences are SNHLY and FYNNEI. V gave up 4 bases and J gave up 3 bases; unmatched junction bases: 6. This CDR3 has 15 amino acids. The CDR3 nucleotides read TGTGCCAGCAGTGGGGTGACAGGGTCCAATCAGCCCCAGCATTTT. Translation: CASSGVTGSNQPQHF.

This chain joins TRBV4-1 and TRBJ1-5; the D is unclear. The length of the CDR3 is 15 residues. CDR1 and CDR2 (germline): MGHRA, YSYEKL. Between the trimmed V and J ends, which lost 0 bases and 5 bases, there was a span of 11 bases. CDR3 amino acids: CASSQDLWIDQPQHF. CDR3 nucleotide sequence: TGCGCCAGCAGCCAAGATCTGTGGATAGATCAGCCCCAGCATTTT.

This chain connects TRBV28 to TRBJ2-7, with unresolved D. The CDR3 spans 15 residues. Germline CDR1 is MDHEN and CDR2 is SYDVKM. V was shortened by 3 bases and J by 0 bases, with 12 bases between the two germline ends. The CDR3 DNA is TGTGCCAGCAGTTTTCTATCGTCGAGCTCCTACGAGCAGTACTTC. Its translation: CASSFLSSSSYEQYF.

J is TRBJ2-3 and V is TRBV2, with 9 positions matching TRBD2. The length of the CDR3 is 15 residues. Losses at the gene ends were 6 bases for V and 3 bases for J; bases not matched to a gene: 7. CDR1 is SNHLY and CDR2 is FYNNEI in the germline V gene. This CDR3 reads CASSGGRATTDTQYF. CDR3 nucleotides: TGTGCCAGCAGCGGCGGGAGGGCCACGACAGATACGCAGTATTTT.

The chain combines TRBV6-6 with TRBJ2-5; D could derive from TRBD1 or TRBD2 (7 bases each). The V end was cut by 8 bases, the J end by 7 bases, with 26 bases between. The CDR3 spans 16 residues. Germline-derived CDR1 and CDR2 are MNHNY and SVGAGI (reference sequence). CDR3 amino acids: CASSLVGQGGPGTQYF. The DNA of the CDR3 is TGTGCCAGCTCTCTCGTTGGGCAGGGGGGGCCTGGGACCCAGTACTTC.

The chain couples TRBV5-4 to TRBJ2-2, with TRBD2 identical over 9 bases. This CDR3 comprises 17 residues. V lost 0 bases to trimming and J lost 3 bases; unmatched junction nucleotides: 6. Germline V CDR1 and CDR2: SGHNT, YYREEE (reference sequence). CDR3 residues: CASSLGPGLAYTGELFF. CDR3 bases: TGTGCCAGCAGCTTGGGGCCCGGACTAGCGTACACCGGGGAGCTGTTTTTT.

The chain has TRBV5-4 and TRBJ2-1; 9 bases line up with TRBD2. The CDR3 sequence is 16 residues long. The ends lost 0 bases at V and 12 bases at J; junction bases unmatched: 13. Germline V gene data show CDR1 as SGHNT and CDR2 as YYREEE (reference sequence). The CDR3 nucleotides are TGTGCCAGCAGCTTGGGGGGGACTAGCATCGGGGTAGCGCAGTTCTTC. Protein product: CASSLGGTSIGVAQFF.

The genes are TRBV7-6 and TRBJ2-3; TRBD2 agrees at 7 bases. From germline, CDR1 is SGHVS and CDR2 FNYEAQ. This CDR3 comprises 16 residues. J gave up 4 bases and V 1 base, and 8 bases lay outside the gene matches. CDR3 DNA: TGTGCCAGCAGCTTAGGGTCCTCGGGAGGTCCAGATACGCAGTATTTT. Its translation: CASSLGSSGGPDTQYF.

The CDR3 DNA sequence: TGCGCCAGCAGCTTAACAGCGGAATTCACAGATACGCAGTATTTT. Translating gives CASSLTAEFTDTQYF. The chain couples TRBV5-1 to TRBJ2-3; possible D gene TRBD2, 5 bases. The CDR3 contains 15 residues. CDR1 SGHRS and CDR2 YFSETQ come from the germline V gene. V dropped 2 bases and J dropped 2 bases, with 12 bases sitting between them.

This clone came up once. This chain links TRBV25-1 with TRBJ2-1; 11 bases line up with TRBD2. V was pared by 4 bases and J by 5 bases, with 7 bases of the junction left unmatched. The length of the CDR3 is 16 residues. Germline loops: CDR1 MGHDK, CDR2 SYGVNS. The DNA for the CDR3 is TGTGCCAGCAGTGGAGGTAGCGGGGGGGCCAACAATGAGCAGTTCTTC. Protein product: CASSGGSGGANNEQFF.

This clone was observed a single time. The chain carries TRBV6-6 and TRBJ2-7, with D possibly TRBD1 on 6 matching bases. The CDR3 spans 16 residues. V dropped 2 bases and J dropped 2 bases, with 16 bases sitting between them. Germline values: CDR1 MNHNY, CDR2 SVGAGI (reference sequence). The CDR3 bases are TGTGCCAGCAGTTACGTTTTGACAGGTCAAACCTACGAGCAGTACTTC. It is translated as CASSYVLTGQTYEQYF.

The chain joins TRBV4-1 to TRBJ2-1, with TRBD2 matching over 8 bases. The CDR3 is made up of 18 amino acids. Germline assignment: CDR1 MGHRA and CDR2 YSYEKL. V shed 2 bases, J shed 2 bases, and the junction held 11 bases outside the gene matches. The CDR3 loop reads CASSQTGGPLITYNEQFF. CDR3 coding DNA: TGCGCCAGCAGCCAAACGGGGGGGCCACTAATAACCTACAATGAGCAGTTCTTC.

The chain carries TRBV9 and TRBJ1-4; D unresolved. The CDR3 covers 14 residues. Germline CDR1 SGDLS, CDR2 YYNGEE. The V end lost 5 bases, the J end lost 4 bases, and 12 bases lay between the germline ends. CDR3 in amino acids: CASRERRNNEKLFF. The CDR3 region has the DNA TGTGCCAGCAGGGAAAGACGGAATAATGAAAAACTGTTTTTT.

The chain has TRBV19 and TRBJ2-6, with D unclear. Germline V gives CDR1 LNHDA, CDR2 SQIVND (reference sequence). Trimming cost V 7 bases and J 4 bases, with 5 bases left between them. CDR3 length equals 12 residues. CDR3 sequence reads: CASTSGANVLTF. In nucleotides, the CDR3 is TGTGCCAGTACCAGCGGGGCCAACGTCCTGACTTTC.

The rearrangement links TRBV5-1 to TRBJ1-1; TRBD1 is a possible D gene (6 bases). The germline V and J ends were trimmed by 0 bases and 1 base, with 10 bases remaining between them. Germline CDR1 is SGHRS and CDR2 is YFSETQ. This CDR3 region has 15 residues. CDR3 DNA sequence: TGCGCCAGCAGCTTGGCAGGGGAAAGGAACACTGAAGCTTTCTTT. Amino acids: CASSLAGERNTEAFF.

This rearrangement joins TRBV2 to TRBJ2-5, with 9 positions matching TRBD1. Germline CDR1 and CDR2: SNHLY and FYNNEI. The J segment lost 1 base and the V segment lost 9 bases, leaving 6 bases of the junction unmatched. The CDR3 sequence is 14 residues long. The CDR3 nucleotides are TGTGCCAGTCGGACAGGGGTGGGCCAAGAGACCCAGTACTTC. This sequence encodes CASRTGVGQETQYF. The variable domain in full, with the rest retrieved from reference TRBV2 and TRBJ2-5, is EPEVTQTPSHQVTQMGQEVILRCVPISNHLYFYWYRQILGQKVEFLVSFYNNEISEKSEIFDDQFSVERPDGSNFTLKIRSTKLEDSAMYFCASRTGVGQETQYFGPGTRLLVL.

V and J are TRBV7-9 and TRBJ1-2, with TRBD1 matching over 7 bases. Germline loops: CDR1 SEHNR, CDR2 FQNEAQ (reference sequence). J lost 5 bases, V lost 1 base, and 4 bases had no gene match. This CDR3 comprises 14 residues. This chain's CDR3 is CASSLVGTEYGYTF. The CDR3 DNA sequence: TGTGCCAGCAGCTTAGTAGGGACAGAGTATGGCTACACCTTC.

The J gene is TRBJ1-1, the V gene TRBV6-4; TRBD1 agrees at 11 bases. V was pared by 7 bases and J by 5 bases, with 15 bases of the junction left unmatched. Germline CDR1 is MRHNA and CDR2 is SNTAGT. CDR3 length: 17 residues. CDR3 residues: CASIKPLDRGRGTEAFF. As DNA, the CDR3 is TGTGCCAGCATCAAACCCTTGGACAGGGGGCGAGGGACTGAAGCTTTCTTT.

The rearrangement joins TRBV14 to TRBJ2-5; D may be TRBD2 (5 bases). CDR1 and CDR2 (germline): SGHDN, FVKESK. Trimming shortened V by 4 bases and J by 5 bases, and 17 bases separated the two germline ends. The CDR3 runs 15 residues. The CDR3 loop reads CASSPWGLRGETQYF. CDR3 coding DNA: TGTGCCAGCAGCCCCTGGGGTTTGAGAGGGGAGACCCAGTACTTC.

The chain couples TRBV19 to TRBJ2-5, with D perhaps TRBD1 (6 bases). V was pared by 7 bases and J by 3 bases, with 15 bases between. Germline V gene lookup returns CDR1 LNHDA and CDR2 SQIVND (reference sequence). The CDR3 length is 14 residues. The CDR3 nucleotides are TGTGCCAGTAAAGAGGAAACAGGGAAAGAGACCCAGTACTTC. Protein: CASKEETGKETQYF.

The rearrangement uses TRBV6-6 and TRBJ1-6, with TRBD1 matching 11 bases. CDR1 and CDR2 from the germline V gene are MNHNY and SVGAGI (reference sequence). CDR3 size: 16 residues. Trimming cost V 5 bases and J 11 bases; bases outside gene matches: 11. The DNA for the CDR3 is TGTGCCAGCAGTCGCCGGACAGGGGGCGATTTCCCACCCCTCCACTTT. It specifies CASSRRTGGDFPPLHF.

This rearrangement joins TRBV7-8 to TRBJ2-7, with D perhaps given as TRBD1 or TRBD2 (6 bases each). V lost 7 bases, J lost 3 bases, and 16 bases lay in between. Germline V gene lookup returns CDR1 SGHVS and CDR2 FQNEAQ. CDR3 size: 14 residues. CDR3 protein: CASTGGRTDYEQYF. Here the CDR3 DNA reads TGTGCCAGCACCGGGGGCAGGACAGACTACGAGCAGTACTTC.

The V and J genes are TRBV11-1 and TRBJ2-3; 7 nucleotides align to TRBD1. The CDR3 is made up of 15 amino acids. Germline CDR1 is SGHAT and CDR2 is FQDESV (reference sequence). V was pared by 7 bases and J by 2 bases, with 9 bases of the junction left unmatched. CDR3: CASNSGTVFTDTQYF. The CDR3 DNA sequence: TGTGCCAGCAACTCCGGGACAGTCTTCACAGATACGCAGTATTTT.

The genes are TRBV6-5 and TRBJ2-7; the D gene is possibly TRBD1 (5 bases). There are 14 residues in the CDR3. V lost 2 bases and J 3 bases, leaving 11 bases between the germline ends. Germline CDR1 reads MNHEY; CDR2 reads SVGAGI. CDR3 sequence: CASSYKAGFYEQYF. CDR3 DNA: TGTGCCAGCAGTTACAAGGCAGGGTTCTACGAGCAGTACTTC.

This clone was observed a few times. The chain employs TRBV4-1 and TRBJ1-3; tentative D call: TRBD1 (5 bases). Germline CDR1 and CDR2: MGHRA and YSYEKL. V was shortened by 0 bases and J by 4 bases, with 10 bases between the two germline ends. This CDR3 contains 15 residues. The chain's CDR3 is CASSQEKGSGNTIYF. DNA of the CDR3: TGCGCCAGCAGCCAAGAAAAGGGGTCAGGAAACACCATATATTTT.

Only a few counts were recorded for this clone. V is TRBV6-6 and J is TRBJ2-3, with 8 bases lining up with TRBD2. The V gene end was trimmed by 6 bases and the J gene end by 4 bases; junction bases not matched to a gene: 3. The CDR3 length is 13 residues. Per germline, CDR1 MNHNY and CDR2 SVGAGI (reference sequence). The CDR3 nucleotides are TGTGCCAGCAGAACGGGGGGGCCAGATACGCAGTATTTT. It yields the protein CASRTGGPDTQYF.

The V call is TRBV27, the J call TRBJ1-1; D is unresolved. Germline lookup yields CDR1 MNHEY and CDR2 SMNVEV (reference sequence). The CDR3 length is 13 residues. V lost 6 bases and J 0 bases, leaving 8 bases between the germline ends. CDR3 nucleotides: TGTGCCAGCAGCTTGACCGTGAACACTGAAGCTTTCTTT. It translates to CASSLTVNTEAFF.

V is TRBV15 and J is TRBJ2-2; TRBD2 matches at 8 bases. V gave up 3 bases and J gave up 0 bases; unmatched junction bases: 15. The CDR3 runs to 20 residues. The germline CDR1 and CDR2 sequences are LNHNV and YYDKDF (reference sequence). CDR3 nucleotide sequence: TGTGCCACCAGCAGTTCTGGCGGCGGGGGGCCCTCCGCGAACACCGGGGAGCTGTTTTTT. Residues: CATSSSGGGGPSANTGELFF.

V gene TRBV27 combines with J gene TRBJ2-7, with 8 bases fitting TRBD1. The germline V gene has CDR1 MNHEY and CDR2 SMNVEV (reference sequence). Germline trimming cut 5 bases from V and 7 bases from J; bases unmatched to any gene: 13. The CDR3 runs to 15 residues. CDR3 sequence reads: CASSLPGGALWEQYF. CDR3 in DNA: TGTGCCAGCAGTCTCCCAGGGGGCGCCTTATGGGAGCAGTACTTC.

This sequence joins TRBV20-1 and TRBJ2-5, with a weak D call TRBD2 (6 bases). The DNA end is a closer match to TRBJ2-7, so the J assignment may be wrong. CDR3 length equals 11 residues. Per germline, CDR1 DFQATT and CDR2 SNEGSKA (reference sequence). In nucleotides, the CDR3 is TGCAGTGGGCGGGGTTCCTACGAGCAGTACTTC. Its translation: CSGRGSYEQYF.

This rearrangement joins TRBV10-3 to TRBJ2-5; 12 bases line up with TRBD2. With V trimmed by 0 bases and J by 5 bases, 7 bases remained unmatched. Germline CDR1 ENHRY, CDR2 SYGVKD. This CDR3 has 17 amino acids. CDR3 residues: CAISESRLAGGAETQYF. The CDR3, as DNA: TGTGCCATCAGTGAGTCGAGGCTAGCGGGAGGGGCGGAGACCCAGTACTTC.

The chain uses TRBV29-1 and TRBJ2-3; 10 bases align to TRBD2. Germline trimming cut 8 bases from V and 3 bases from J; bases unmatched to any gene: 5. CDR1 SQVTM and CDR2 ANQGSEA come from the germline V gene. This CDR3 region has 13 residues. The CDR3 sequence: CSSKAGGTDTQYF. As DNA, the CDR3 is TGCAGCTCTAAAGCGGGAGGGACAGATACGCAGTATTTT.